This paragraph covers one TCR beta chain sequence. Germline V CDR1 and CDR2: SGHRS, YFSETQ. This CDR3 comprises 15 residues. Trimming stripped 5 bases from V and 0 bases from J, with 12 bases between. Some clones are missing from TCRdb's copy, which holds only in-frame ones; the method was immunoSEQ multiplex PCR. The sample consists of over 100,000 clones, approximately 89% of them appearing once. The record originates from a study of blood T cell repertoires in COVID-19. Study-wide background: Acute and convalescent COVID-19 samples came from the United States, Italy and Spain.

Source material: peripheral blood. The sequence came from a man aged 45 to 65 with acute or convalescent COVID-19. The chain joins TRBV5-1 to TRBJ2-1; D may be TRBD2 (6 bases). The DNA for the CDR3 is TGCGCCAGCAGATTAATCGGGAGCTCCTACAATGAGCAGTTCTTC. Protein: CASRLIGSSYNEQFF. Together with reference TRBV5-1 and TRBJ2-1, the CDR3 gives the full variable domain: KAGVTQTPRYLIKTRGQQVTLSCSPISGHRSVSWYQQTPGQGLQFLFEYFSETQRNKGNFPGRFSGRQFSNSRSEMNVSTLELGDSALYLCASRLIGSSYNEQFFGPGTRLTVL.